Described below is a single T cell receptor beta chain sequence and its context. What it binds is not known. This table comes from immunoSEQ multiplex PCR, and its TCRdb copy is limited to in-frame clones, with some not included. The sample holds over 25,000 clones, roughly 89% seen once. This entry is derived from a study of lymphopenia after photon versus proton radiotherapy. Findings of the study overall: Proton therapy kept repertoires fairly stable, unlike photons, which gained effector/memory cells. A bigger post-nadir fall in TCR diversity correlated inversely with survival time in deceased patients.

From germline, CDR1 is MNHNY and CDR2 SVGAGI (reference sequence). Trimming left V 6 bases short and J 2 bases short, with 10 bases between. The CDR3 is 13 residues long. The material was peripheral blood, obtained from a patient treated with proton-based radiotherapy. The TCR comes from a woman aged 55-69 years with cholangiocarcinoma. Some clones in this sample may be carry-over from other donors' samples. The chain combines TRBV6-6 with TRBJ1-1, with D tentatively TRBD1 (5 bases). The CDR3 DNA reads TGTGCCAGCAGCCGGGACCGCAACACTGAAGCTTTCTTT. This translates into CASSRDRNTEAFF.